Following are 19 T cell receptor beta chains from one sample sequenced in a study of blood T cells in healthy people across ages. A J-beta primer mix and a sample-barcoded 5' primer were used in a second PCR of about 7 to 12 cycles. TCRdb ran MiXCR on the 5' RACE reads and lists one entry per CDR3 protein. The table records about 1.4 million distinct CDR3 sequences, approximately 59% of them present only once. Material for sequencing was blood. The receptor set was obtained from a man aged 18 to 30 in good health.

The table lists this clonotype with a few counts. The chain couples TRBV4-1 to TRBJ2-7; D not certain. The CDR3 runs 15 residues. Deletions cut 1 base from V and 6 bases from J, with 16 bases between. Germline values: CDR1 MGHRA, CDR2 YSYEKL. The CDR3 DNA is TGCGCCAGCAGCCAAGTAGTTAGTATCAGTCGCGAGCAGTACTTC. Translation: CASSQVVSISREQYF.

In this sample, this clonotype turned up a few times. The V and J genes are TRBV12-3 or TRBV12-4 and TRBJ2-3; D is possibly TRBD1 (6 bases). Trimming removed 5 bases at V and 3 bases at J, with 18 bases between. The CDR3 contains 16 residues. CDR3 in DNA: TGTGCCAGCAGTCCCCCATTTAACAGGGCAACAGATACGCAGTATTTT. This gives the protein CASSPPFNRATDTQYF.

V gene TRBV27 combines with J gene TRBJ2-7, with a weak D call TRBD1 (7 bases). V dropped 11 bases and J dropped 9 bases, with 20 bases sitting between them. CDR1 and CDR2 (germline): MNHEY, SMNVEV (reference sequence). The CDR3 spans 12 residues. CDR3 DNA: TGTGCCTCCGGCGGGACAGACTATGGGCAGTACTTC. As protein: CASGGTDYGQYF.

This clonotype has more than one count but fewer than ten. This chain connects TRBV7-2 to TRBJ2-3; D is perhaps TRBD1 (6 bases). Germline values: CDR1 SGHTA, CDR2 FQGNSA. The CDR3 has 16 amino acids. V shed 4 bases and J shed 2 bases, with 16 bases lying between them. The DNA of the CDR3 is TGTGCCAGCAGCTACCCGAAGAGACAGGCCACAGATACGCAGTATTTT. This gives the protein CASSYPKRQATDTQYF.

V usage is TRBV4-2 and J usage is TRBJ2-3; a weak D match, TRBD2 (5 bases). V was trimmed by 1 base and J by 14 bases, leaving 13 bases between them. The CDR3 has 12 amino acids. Germline CDR1 and CDR2: LGHNA and YNFKEQ. CDR3 region: CASSQGTGRLYF. As DNA, the CDR3 is TGTGCCAGCAGCCAAGGAACGGGAAGGCTGTATTTT.

Details on this clonotype: Germline and junction disagree at one end, which may indicate a read error. J is TRBJ2-1 and V is TRBV7-2; D tentatively reads TRBD1 or TRBD2 (5 bases each). The CDR3 covers 14 residues. The germline V gene encodes CDR1 SGHTA and CDR2 FQGNSA. The CDR3 region is CVSSLDSGYNEQFF. As DNA, the CDR3 is TGTGTCAGCAGCTTAGACAGCGGATACAATGAGCAGTTCTTC. Drawing the rest from reference TRBV7-2 and TRBJ2-1, the complete variable domain is GAGVSQSPSNKVTEKGKDVELRCDPISGHTALYWYRQSLGQGLEFLIYFQGNSAPDKSGLPSDRFSAERTGGSVSTLTIQRTQQEDSAVYLCVSSLDSGYNEQFFGPGTRLTVL.

J is TRBJ2-3 and V is TRBV29-1; D is unclear. CDR3 length equals 15 residues. Between the trimmed V and J ends, which lost 0 bases and 0 bases, there was a span of 10 bases. Germline V gene lookup returns CDR1 SQVTM and CDR2 ANQGSEA. The CDR3 sequence: CSVEDRPLSTDTQYF. CDR3 bases: TGCAGCGTTGAAGATCGTCCCCTTAGCACAGATACGCAGTATTTT.

CDR3 sequence: CASKDTITYNEQFF. CDR3 nucleotide sequence: TGTGCCAGCAAAGATACTATTACCTACAATGAGCAGTTCTTC. The chain couples TRBV2 to TRBJ2-1; D remains unclear. V lost 7 bases to trimming and J lost 2 bases, with 12 bases between them. The CDR3 length is 14 residues. Germline V gene lookup returns CDR1 SNHLY and CDR2 FYNNEI.

This clonotype was seen a few times. This chain's CDR3 is CASSKYYREGWDQPQHF. CDR3 nucleotide sequence: TGTGCCAGCAGCAAATATTACCGGGAAGGCTGGGATCAGCCCCAGCATTTT. The chain couples TRBV7-2 to TRBJ1-5; no clear D gene. CDR1 SGHTA and CDR2 FQGNSA come from the germline V gene. The ends were cut back, 5 bases at V and 5 bases at J, with 22 bases in the middle. The CDR3 extends over 17 amino acids.

The rearrangement joins TRBV7-8 to TRBJ2-5, with 8 bases that match TRBD2. J gave up 5 bases and V 3 bases, and 11 bases lay outside the gene matches. The CDR3 has 16 residues. Looked up from germline, CDR1 is SGHVS and CDR2 is FQNEAQ. The DNA for the CDR3 is TGTGCCAGCAGCTTGGAGCTCGCGGGAGGTTCTGAGACCCAGTACTTC. Encoded protein: CASSLELAGGSETQYF.

The chain links TRBV12-3 or TRBV12-4 to TRBJ1-2; 7 bases match TRBD1. The CDR3 contains 14 residues. Losses at the gene ends were 8 bases for V and 4 bases for J; bases not matched to a gene: 10. The CDR3 here is CASRRRGRVYGYTF. The DNA of the CDR3 is TGTGCCAGCCGCCGGAGGGGGCGCGTCTATGGCTACACCTTC.

This clonotype has more than one count but fewer than ten. The rearrangement joins TRBV12-3 or TRBV12-4 to TRBJ1-6; D is possibly TRBD1 (5 bases). Trimming took off 6 bases at V and 10 bases at J, with 13 bases between the two ends. This CDR3 contains 13 residues. The CDR3 reads CASSPGPGSPLHF. The CDR3 DNA is TGTGCCAGCAGCCCGGGACCCGGGTCACCCCTCCACTTT.

This clonotype was recorded once. This chain connects TRBV12-3 or TRBV12-4 to TRBJ1-5, with unresolved D. V was clipped by 4 bases and J by 5 bases, with 18 bases between them. The CDR3 has 16 amino acids. The CDR3 loop is CASSYLGSGKDQPQHF. CDR3 DNA sequence: TGTGCCAGCAGTTATTTAGGGTCGGGAAAGGATCAGCCCCAGCATTTT.

The J gene is TRBJ1-2, the V gene TRBV20-1, with TRBD1 matching 10 bases. The CDR3 loop spans 17 amino acids. The J segment lost 2 bases and the V segment lost 0 bases, leaving 9 bases of the junction unmatched. Germline CDR1 DFQATT, CDR2 SNEGSKA (reference sequence). In DNA, the CDR3 is TGCAGTGCTAGAGATTTGGTGTCGGGACAGGGGAACTATGGCTACACCTTC. Translating it yields CSARDLVSGQGNYGYTF.

This clonotype has only a few counts. V and J are TRBV4-3 and TRBJ2-5; D might be TRBD1 (6 bases). The ends were cut back, 0 bases at V and 5 bases at J, with 16 bases in the middle. This CDR3 has 16 residues. Per germline, CDR1 LGHNA and CDR2 YSLEER. CDR3 sequence (DNA): TGCGCCAGCAGCCAAGATCACAGGGCAACCATGGAGACCCAGTACTTC. This codes for CASSQDHRATMETQYF.

The genes are TRBV7-9 and TRBJ1-2; no reliable D call. CDR1 and CDR2 (germline): SEHNR, FQNEAQ (reference sequence). With 5 bases removed from V and 0 bases from J, the gap between germline ends came to 13 bases. The CDR3 consists of 15 residues. The CDR3 spells CASSPPGGANYGYTF. Here the CDR3 DNA reads TGTGCCAGCAGCCCCCCGGGCGGCGCTAACTATGGCTACACCTTC. Together with reference TRBV7-9 and TRBJ1-2, the CDR3 gives the full variable domain: DTGVSQNPRHKITKRGQNVTFRCDPISEHNRLYWYRQTLGQGPEFLTYFQNEAQLEKSRLLSDRFSAERPKGSFSTLEIQRTEQGDSAMYLCASSPPGGANYGYTFGSGTRLTVV.

V usage is TRBV9 and J usage is TRBJ1-2; D remains ambiguous. CDR1 SGDLS and CDR2 YYNGEE come from the germline V gene. The CDR3 spans 14 residues. Trimming removed 0 bases at V and 2 bases at J, with 8 bases between. The CDR3 nucleotides read TGTGCCAGCAGCGTAGTGTTGGAAAACTATGGCTACACCTTC. As protein: CASSVVLENYGYTF.

This clonotype was picked up a small number of times. V gene TRBV12-3 or TRBV12-4 combines with J gene TRBJ2-7; D unresolved. Trimming cost V 2 bases and J 6 bases, with 11 bases left between them. CDR3 length: 13 residues. The CDR3 region is CASSLFPLVEQYF. The CDR3 nucleotides are TGTGCCAGCAGTTTATTCCCGCTTGTCGAGCAGTACTTC.

The V gene is TRBV24-1, the J gene TRBJ2-3, with unresolved D. The germline gives CDR1 KGHDR, CDR2 SFDVKD. V lost 1 base and J 5 bases, leaving 9 bases between the germline ends. The CDR3 sequence is 14 residues long. CDR3 sequence: CATSDFEGKDTQYF. DNA for the CDR3: TGTGCCACCAGTGATTTTGAAGGGAAAGATACGCAGTATTTT.